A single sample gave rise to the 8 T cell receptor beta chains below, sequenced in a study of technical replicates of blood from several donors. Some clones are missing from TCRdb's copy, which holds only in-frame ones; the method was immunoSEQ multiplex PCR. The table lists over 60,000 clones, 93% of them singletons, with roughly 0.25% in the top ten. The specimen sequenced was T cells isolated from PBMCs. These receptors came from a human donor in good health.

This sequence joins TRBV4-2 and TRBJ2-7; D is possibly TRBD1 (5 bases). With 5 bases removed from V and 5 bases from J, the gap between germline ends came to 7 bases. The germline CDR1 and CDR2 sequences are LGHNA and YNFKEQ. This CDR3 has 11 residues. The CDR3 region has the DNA TGTGCCAGCAGCGTCAGGGACGAGCAGTACTTC. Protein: CASSVRDEQYF.

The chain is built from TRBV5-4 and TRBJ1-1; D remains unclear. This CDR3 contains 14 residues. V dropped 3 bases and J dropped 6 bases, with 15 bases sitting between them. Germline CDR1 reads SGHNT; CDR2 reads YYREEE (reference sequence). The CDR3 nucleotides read TGTGCCAGCAGCTACCCCGGGGATCTTTCTGAAGCTTTCTTT. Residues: CASSYPGDLSEAFF.

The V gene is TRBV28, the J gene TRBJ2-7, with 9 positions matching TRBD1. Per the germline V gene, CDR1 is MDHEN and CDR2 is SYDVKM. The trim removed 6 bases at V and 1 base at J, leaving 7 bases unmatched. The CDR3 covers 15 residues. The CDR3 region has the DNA TGTGCCAGCAGGCCGGGGACAGGGAGGTCCTACGAGCAGTACTTC. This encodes CASRPGTGRSYEQYF.

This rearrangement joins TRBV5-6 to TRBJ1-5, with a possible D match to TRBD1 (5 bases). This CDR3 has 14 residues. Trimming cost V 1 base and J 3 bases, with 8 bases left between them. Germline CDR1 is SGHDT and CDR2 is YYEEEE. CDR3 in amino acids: CASSLLQANQPQHF. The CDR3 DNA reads TGTGCCAGCAGCTTGTTACAGGCCAATCAGCCCCAGCATTTT. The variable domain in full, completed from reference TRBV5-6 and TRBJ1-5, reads DAGVTQSPTHLIKTRGQQVTLRCSPKSGHDTVSWYQQALGQGPQFIFQYYEEEERQRGNFPDRFSGHQFPNYSSELNVNALLLGDSALYLCASSLLQANQPQHFGDGTRLSIL.

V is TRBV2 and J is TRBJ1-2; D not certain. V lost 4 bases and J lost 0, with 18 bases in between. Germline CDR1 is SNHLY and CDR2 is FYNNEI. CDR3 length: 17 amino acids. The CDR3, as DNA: TGTGCCAGCAGTGCGAGAACTTTTACTCAAGCTAACTATGGCTACACCTTC. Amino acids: CASSARTFTQANYGYTF.

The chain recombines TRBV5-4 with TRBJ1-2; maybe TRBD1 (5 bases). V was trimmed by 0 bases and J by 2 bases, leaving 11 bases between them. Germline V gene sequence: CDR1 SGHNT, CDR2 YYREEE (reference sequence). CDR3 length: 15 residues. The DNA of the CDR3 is TGTGCCAGCAGCTTGGCAGGGTCAGGGAACTATGGCTACACCTTC. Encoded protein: CASSLAGSGNYGYTF.

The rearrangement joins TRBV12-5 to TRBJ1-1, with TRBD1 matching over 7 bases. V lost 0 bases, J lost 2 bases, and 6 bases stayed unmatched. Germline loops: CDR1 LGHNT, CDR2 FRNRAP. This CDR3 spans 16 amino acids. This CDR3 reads CASGLVLRQGNTEAFF. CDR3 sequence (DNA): TGTGCTAGTGGTTTGGTATTGAGACAGGGTAACACTGAAGCTTTCTTT.

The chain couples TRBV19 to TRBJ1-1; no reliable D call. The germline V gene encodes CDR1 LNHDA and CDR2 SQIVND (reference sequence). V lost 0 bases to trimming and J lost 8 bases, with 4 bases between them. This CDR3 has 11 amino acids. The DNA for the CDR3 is TGTGCCAGTAGTATAGATACAGAAGCTTTCTTT. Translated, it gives CASSIDTEAFF.